Listed here is a single T cell receptor beta chain. Reverse transcription of roughly 0.5 to 1 ug RNA was carried out with random hexamers. From the immunoSEQ multiplex PCR reads, TCRdb called clonotypes with MiXCR, one entry per CDR3 protein. Among about 140,000 distinct CDR3 sequences, approximately 94% were seen once, and the ten largest hold over 0.065%. This record comes from a study of CD8 T cells in Susac syndrome. CD8+ and CD4+ T cells circulating in blood were sequenced for TCR beta. This CDR3 is 13 amino acids long. V was pared by 1 base and J by 4 bases, with 5 bases between. Germline CDR1 is SGHDN and CDR2 is FVKESK.

The sequencing sample was made of CD4+ T cells from PBMCs. The chain joins TRBV14 to TRBJ2-1; D gene ambiguous. This receptor was identified in a human donor with Susac syndrome. CDR3 sequence reads: CASSQVGYNEQFF. The CDR3 DNA reads TGTGCCAGCAGCCAAGTGGGATACAATGAGCAGTTCTTC.